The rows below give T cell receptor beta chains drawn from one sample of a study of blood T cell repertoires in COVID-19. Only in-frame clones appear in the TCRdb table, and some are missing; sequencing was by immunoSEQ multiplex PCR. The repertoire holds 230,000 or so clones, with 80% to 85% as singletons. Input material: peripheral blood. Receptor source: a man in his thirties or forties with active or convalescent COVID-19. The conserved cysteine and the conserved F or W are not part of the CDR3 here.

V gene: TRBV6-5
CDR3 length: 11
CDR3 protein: ASTGTGVETQY

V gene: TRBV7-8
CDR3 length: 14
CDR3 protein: ASSLLSLAGGRELF

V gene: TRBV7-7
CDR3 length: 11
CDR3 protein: ASSLGPRGEQF

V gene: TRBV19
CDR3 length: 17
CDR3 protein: ASSIEWARLAHNSYEQY

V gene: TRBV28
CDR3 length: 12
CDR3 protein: ASSTTGGITEAF

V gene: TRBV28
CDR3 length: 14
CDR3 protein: ASSFGGGEPRETQY

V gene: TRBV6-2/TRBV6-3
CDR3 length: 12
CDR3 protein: ASSPGGVRTEAF

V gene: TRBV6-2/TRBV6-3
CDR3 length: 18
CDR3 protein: ASSYSAHGTSGGRYNEQF

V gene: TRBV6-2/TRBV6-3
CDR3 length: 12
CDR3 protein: ASSYGGVEETQY

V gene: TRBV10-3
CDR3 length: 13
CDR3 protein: ATRQYQLSGNTIY

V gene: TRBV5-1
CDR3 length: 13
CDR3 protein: ASSFTAGAYNEQF

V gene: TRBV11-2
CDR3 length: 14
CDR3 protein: ASSPEPGQRRNTQY

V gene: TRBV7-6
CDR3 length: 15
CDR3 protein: ASSSRLAGAQGETQY

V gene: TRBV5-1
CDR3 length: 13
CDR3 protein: ASKVGGQGNSPLH

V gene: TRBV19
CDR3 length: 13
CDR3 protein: ASSVQGVNLHEQY

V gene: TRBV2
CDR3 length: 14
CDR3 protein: ASSEIRGPSTGELF

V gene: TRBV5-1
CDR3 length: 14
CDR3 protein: ASSPEPPGTNEKLF

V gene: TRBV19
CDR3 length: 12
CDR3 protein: ASSIPGHPYGYT

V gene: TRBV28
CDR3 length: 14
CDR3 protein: ASSWDRGLGSYEQY

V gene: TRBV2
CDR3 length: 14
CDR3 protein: ASSGRAGTGGSEQY

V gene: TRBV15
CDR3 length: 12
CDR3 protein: ATSRAGGADTQY

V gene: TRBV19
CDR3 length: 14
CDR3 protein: ASSIRLAGSYNEQF

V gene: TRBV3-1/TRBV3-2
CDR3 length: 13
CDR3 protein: ASSQDSSGANVLT

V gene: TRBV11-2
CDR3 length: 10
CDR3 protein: ASSFIGGEAF

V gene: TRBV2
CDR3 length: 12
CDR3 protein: ASSGGVVDYGYT

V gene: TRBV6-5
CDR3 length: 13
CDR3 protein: ASSYSGQGDEKLF

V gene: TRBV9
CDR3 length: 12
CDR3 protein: ASSRGRGGGELF

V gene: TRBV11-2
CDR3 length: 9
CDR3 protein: ASSGAYEQY

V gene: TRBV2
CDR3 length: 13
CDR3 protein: ASSPGTSRSDEQF

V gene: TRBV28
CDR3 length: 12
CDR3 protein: ASSFQRSTYEQY

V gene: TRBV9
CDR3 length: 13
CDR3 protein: ASSVDRDSGNTIY

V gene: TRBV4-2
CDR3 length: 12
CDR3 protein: ASSHQGGPYEQY

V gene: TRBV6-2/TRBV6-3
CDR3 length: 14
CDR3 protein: ASSLTPRAGNQPQH

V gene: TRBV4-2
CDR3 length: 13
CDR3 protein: ASSQDRDTYNEQF

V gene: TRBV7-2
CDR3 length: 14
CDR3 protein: ASSLRAGGMNTEAF

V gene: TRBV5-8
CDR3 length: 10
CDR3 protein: ASSLVRNTIY

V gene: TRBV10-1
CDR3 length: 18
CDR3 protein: ASSESRETSGRSSYNEQF

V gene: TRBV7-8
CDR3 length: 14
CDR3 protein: ASNRQGTGTYNEQF

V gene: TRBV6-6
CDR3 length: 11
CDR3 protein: ASATGGGVEQY

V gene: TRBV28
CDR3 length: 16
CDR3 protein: ASSFGRLAKGGQETQY

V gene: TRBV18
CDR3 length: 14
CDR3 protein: ASSRISGSGSGELF

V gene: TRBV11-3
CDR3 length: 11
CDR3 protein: ASSFRGNYGYT

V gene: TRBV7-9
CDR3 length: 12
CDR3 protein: ASSSSSYNSPLH

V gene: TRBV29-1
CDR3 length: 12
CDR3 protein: STNSGGRGDTQY

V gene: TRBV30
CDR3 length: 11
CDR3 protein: AWSEQGRSPLH

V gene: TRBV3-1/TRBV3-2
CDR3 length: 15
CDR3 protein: ASSQLWGLAVADTQY

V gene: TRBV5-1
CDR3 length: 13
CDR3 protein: ASSLAGIGTNEQF

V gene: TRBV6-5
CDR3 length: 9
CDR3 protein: ASSYAGEAF

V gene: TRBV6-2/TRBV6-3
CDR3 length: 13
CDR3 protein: ASSSTGMRNQPQH

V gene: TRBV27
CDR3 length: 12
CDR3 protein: ASSFRVSNQPQH

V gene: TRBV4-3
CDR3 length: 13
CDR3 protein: ASSQGEHDIYGYT

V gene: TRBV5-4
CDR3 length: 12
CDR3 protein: ASRPPTGNTEAF

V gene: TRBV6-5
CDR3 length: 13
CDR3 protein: ASSYGHGGKNIQY

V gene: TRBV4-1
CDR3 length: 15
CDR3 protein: ASSLGTTTWDTGELF

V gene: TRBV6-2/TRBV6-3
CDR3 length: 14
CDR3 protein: ASSPGTAISTDTQY